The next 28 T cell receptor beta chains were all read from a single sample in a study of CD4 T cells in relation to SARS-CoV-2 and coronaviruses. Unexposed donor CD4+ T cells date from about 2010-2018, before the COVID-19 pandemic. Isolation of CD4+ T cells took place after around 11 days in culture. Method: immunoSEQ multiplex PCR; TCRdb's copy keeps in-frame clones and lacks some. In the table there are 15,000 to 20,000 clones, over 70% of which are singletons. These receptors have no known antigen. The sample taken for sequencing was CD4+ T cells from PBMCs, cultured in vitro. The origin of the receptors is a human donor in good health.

CDR3 bases: TGTGCCAGCAGCCCTCTAGCGGGGAGACCCCACAATGAGCAGTTCTTC. It codes for CASSPLAGRPHNEQFF. V is TRBV9 and J is TRBJ2-1; 9 bases line up with TRBD2. Germline V gene sequence: CDR1 SGDLS, CDR2 YYNGEE. CDR3 size: 16 residues. The J segment lost 5 bases and the V segment lost 4 bases, leaving 10 bases of the junction unmatched.

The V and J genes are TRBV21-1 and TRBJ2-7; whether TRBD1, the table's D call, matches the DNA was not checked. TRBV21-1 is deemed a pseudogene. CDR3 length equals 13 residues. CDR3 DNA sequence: TGTGCCAGCAGCAAAGACAACTCCTACGAGCAGTACTTC. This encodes CASSKDNSYEQYF.

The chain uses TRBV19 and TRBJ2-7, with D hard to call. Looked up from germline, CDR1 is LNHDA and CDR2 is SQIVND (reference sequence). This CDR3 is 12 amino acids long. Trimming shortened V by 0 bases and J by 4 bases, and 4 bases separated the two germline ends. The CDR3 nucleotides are TGTGCCAGTAGTATAGATGGATACGAGCAGTACTTC. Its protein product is CASSIDGYEQYF.

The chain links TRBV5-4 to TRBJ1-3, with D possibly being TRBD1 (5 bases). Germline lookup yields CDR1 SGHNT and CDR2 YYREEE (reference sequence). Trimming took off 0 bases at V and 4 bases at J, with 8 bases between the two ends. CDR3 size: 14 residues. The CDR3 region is CASSLGGVGNTIYF. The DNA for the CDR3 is TGTGCCAGCAGCTTGGGAGGGGTCGGAAACACCATATATTTT.

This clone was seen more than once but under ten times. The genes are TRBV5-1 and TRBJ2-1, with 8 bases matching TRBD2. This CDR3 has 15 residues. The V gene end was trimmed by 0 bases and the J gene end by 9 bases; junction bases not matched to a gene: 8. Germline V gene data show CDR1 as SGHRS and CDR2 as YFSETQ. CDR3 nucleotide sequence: TGCGCCAGCAGCTTGGCCTCGGGACTAGTCGGTGAGCAGTTCTTC. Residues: CASSLASGLVGEQFF.

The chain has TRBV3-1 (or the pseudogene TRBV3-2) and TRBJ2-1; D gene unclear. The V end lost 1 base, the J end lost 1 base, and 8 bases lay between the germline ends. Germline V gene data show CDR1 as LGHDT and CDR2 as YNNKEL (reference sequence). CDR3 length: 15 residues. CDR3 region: CASSQGTHSYNEQFF. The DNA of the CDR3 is TGTGCCAGCAGCCAAGGGACCCATTCCTACAATGAGCAGTTCTTC.

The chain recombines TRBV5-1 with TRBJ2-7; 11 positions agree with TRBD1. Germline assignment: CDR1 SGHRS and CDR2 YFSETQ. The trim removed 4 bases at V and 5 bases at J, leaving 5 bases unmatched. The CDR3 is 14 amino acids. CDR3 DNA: TGCGCCAGCAGCCTAAGGACAGGGGGCGACGAGCAGTACTTC. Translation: CASSLRTGGDEQYF.

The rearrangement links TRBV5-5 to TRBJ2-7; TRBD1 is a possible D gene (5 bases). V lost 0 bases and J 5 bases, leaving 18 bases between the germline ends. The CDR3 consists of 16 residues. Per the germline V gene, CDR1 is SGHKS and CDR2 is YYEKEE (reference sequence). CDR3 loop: CASSLGIGAGLNEQYF. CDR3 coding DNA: TGTGCCAGCAGCTTGGGCATTGGCGCAGGGCTCAACGAGCAGTACTTC.

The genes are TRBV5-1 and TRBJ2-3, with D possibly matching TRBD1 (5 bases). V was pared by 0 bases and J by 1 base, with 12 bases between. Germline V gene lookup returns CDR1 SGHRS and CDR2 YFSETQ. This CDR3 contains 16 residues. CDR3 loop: CASSLVARVGTDTQYF. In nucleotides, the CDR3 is TGCGCCAGCAGCTTGGTTGCCAGGGTCGGCACAGATACGCAGTATTTT.

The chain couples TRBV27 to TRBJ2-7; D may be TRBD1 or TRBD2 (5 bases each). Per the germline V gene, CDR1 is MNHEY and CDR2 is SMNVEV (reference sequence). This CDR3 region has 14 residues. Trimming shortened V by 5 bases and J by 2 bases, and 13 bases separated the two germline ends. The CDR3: CASSRDPLTYEQYF. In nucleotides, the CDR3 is TGTGCCAGCAGTAGGGACCCGCTGACCTACGAGCAGTACTTC.

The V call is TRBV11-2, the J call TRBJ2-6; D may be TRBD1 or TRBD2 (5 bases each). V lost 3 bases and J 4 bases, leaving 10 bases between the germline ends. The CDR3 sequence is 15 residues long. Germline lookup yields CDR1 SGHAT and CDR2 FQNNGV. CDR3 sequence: CASSFPGTGANVLTF. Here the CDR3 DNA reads TGTGCCAGCAGCTTTCCAGGGACCGGGGCCAACGTCCTGACTTTC.

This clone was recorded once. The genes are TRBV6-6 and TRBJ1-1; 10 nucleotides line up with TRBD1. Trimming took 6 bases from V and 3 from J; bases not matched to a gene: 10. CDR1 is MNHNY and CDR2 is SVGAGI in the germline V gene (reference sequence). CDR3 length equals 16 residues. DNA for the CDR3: TGTGCCAGCAGGGATGACAGGGGGCGAGGGCACACTGAAGCTTTCTTT. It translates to CASRDDRGRGHTEAFF.

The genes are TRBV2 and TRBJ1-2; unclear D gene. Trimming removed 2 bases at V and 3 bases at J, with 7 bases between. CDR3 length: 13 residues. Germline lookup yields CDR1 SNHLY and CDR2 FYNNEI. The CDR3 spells CASSEFDYYGYTF. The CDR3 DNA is TGTGCCAGCAGTGAATTCGACTACTATGGCTACACCTTC.

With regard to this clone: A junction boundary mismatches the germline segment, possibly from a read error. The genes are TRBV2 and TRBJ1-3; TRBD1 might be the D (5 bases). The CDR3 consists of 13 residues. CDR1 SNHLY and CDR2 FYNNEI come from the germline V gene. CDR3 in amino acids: CARRANSGNTIYF. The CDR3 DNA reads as TGTGCCCGCAGGGCTAACTCTGGAAACACCATATATTTT.

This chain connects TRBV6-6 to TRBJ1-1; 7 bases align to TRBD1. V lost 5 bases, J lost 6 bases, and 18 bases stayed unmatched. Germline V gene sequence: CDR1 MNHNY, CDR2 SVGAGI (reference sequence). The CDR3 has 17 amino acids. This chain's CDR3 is CASSPISSTGFFAEAFF. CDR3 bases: TGTGCCAGCAGTCCCATAAGCTCGACAGGGTTTTTCGCTGAAGCTTTCTTT.

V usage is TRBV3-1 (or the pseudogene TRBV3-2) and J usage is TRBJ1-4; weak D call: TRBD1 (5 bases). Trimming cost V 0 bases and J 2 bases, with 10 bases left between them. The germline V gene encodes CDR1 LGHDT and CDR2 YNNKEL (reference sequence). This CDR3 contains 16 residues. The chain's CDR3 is CASSQDLGTTNEKLFF. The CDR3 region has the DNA TGTGCCAGCAGCCAAGACCTAGGGACCACTAATGAAAAACTGTTTTTT.

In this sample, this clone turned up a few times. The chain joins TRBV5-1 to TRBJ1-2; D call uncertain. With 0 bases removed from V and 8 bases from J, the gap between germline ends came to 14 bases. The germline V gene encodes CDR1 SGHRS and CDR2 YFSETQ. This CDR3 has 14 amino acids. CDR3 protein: CASSLGTGFVGYTF. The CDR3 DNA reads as TGCGCCAGCAGCTTGGGCACGGGGTTTGTCGGCTACACCTTC.

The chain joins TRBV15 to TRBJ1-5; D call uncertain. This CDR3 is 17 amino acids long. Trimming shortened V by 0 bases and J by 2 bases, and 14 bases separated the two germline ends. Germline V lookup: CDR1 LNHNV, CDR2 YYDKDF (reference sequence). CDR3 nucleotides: TGTGCCACCAGCAGAGATTCCGAGGGCCGAGGCAATCAGCCCCAGCATTTT. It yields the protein CATSRDSEGRGNQPQHF.

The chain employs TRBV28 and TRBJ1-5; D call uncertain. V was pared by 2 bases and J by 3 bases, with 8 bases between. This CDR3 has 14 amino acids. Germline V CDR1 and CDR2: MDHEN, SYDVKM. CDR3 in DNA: TGTGCCAGCAGTTTACAGCCAACCAATCAGCCCCAGCATTTT. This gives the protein CASSLQPTNQPQHF.

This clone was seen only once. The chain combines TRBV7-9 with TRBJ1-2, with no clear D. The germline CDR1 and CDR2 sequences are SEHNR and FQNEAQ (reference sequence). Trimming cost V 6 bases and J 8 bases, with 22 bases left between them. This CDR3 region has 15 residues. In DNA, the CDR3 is TGTGCCAGCAGTCACGTGGACGATGAAACACGGGGCTACACCTTC. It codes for CASSHVDDETRGYTF.

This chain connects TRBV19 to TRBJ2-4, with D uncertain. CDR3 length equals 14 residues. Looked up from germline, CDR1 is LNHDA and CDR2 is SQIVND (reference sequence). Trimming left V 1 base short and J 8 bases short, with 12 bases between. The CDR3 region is CASSIGGDLDIQYF. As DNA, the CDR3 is TGTGCCAGTAGTATAGGTGGGGATTTGGACATTCAGTACTTC.

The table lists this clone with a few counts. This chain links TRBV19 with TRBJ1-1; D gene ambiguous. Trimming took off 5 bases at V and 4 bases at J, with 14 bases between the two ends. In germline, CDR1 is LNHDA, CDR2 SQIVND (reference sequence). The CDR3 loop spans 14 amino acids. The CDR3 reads CASSARWDATEAFF. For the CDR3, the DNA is TGTGCCAGTAGTGCCCGGTGGGATGCCACTGAAGCTTTCTTT.

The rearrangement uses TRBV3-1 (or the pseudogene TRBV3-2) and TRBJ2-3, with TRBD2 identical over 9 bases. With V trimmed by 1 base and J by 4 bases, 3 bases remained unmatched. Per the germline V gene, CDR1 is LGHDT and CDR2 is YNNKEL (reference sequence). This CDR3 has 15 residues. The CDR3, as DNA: TGTGCCAGCAGCCAAGCTCTAGCGGGACCAGATACGCAGTATTTT. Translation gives CASSQALAGPDTQYF.

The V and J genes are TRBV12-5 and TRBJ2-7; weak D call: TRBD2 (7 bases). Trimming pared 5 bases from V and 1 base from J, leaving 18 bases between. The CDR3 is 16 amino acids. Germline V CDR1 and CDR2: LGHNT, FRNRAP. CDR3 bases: TGTGCTAGTGGTGAACCGAGGGGGAGGGATTCCTACGAGCAGTACTTC. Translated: CASGEPRGRDSYEQYF.

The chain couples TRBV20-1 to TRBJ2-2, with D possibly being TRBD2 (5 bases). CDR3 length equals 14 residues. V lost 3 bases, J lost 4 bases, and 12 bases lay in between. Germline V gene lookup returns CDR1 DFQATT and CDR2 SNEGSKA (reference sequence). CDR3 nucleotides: TGCAGTGCTAGTGGTGGGAGCGTCACCGGGGAGCTGTTTTTT. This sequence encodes CSASGGSVTGELFF.

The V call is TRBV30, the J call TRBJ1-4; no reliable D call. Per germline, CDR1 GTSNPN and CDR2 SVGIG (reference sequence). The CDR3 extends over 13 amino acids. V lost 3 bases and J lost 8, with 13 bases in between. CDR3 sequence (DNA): TGTGCCTGGAGCCTACAGAAAGGAGAAAAACTGTTTTTT. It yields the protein CAWSLQKGEKLFF.

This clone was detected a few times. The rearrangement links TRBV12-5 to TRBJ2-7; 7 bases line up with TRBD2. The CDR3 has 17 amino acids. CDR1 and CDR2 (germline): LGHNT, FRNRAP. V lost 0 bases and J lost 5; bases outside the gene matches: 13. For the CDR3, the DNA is TGTGCTAGTGGTTTGGTCTTAACGGGAGGCTTCCCCCACGAGCAGTACTTC. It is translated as CASGLVLTGGFPHEQYF.

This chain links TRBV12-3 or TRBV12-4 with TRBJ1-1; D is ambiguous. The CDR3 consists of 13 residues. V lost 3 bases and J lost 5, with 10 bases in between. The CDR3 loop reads CASSLVRNTEAFF. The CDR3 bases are TGTGCCAGCAGTTTGGTAAGGAATACTGAAGCTTTCTTT.